Below are 30 T cell receptor beta chains sequenced from a single sample in a study of cytomegalovirus exposure and HLA in healthy donors. This PCR relied on a set of 60 Vbeta primers and 13 Jbeta primers. TCRdb keeps only in-frame clones here, not all; method: immunoSEQ multiplex PCR. The data show 150,000 to 200,000 clones, with 68% seen just once and 2.5% to 3.5% held by the top ten. Sequencing was done on a sample of PBMCs. These receptors were collected from a woman aged 40 to 50 in good health and CMV-seropositive.

This clone was seen a handful of times. The V gene is TRBV5-1, the J gene TRBJ2-7, with TRBD2 identical over 12 bases. Per the germline V gene, CDR1 is SGHRS and CDR2 is YFSETQ. Losses at the gene ends were 4 bases for V and 2 bases for J; bases not matched to a gene: 4. The CDR3 sequence is 15 residues long. CDR3 sequence reads: CASSPSGGATYEQYF. As DNA, the CDR3 is TGCGCCAGCAGCCCTAGCGGGGGGGCAACCTACGAGCAGTACTTC.

This clone was picked up a small number of times. CDR3 amino acids: CASSVGGGNPYEQYF. The CDR3 bases are TGTGCCAGCAGCGTAGGCGGGGGGAACCCCTACGAGCAGTACTTC. The J gene is TRBJ2-7, the V gene TRBV9, with 8 bases fitting TRBD2. V dropped 0 bases and J dropped 2; count of bases not matched to a gene: 4. Germline lookup yields CDR1 SGDLS and CDR2 YYNGEE. CDR3 size: 15 residues.

The chain carries TRBV7-8 and TRBJ1-5, with D tentatively TRBD1 (6 bases). The V end lost 1 base, the J end lost 5 bases, and 15 bases lay between the germline ends. The germline gives CDR1 SGHVS, CDR2 FQNEAQ. The CDR3 has 16 residues. For the CDR3, the DNA is TGTGCCAGCAGCTTAGTTCCCACAGGGCGCTATCAGCCCCAGCATTTT. This translates into CASSLVPTGRYQPQHF.

In the case of this clone: Mismatch with germline at one junction end may stem from a read error. This rearrangement joins TRBV7-7 to TRBJ2-5; 8 positions agree with TRBD2. Germline assignment: CDR1 SSHAT and CDR2 FNYEAQ (reference sequence). The CDR3 is made up of 14 amino acids. Written as DNA, the CDR3 is TGTGCTAGCAGCGAAGGGACTAGTGGAGAGACCCAGTACTTC. It translates to CASSEGTSGETQYF.

The genes are TRBV6-6 and TRBJ2-7, with D unclear. The CDR3 consists of 11 residues. Germline V lookup: CDR1 MNHNY, CDR2 SVGAGI (reference sequence). Trimming removed 5 bases from V and 3 bases from J, with 5 bases in between. The CDR3 loop reads CASSPSYEQYF. CDR3 nucleotides: TGTGCCAGCAGTCCCAGCTACGAGCAGTACTTC.

CDR3 region: CASSLVGQGAALSGYTF. CDR3 nucleotide sequence: TGCGCCAGCAGCTTGGTGGGACAGGGGGCCGCGTTGAGTGGCTACACCTTC. This sequence joins TRBV5-1 and TRBJ1-2; 12 bases match TRBD1. Losses at the gene ends were 0 bases for V and 7 bases for J; bases not matched to a gene: 10. CDR1 is SGHRS, CDR2 YFSETQ, per germline. CDR3 size: 17 residues.

The V and J genes are TRBV28 and TRBJ2-7, with no clear D. The germline V gene encodes CDR1 MDHEN and CDR2 SYDVKM. This CDR3 region has 13 residues. Trimming took off 6 bases at V and 5 bases at J, with 14 bases between the two ends. The DNA for the CDR3 is TGTGCCAGCAGCCCTAGGTTAGCCCACGAGCAGTACTTC. Amino acid sequence: CASSPRLAHEQYF.

This clone showed up just a few times. The V call is TRBV4-1, the J call TRBJ2-3; TRBD2 is a possible D gene (6 bases). Per the germline V gene, CDR1 is MGHRA and CDR2 is YSYEKL. Trimming took off 0 bases at V and 0 bases at J, with 13 bases between the two ends. The CDR3 extends over 17 amino acids. The CDR3 spells CASSQERVGTSTDTQYF. The CDR3 region has the DNA TGCGCCAGCAGCCAAGAACGGGTGGGGACTAGCACAGATACGCAGTATTTT.

The chain uses TRBV7-9 and TRBJ2-3, with D possibly TRBD1 on 7 matching bases. Germline assignment: CDR1 SEHNR and CDR2 FQNEAQ (reference sequence). This CDR3 has 16 residues. V lost 5 bases, J lost 4 bases, and 19 bases lay in between. The CDR3 nucleotides read TGTGCCAGCAGCGCTGCGGGACAGTCCCTCGCAGATACGCAGTATTTT. Its translation is CASSAAGQSLADTQYF.

The chain couples TRBV2 to TRBJ2-5, with 10 bases fitting TRBD1. The CDR3 has 13 residues. Germline V gene lookup returns CDR1 SNHLY and CDR2 FYNNEI. V dropped 8 bases and J dropped 7; count of bases not matched to a gene: 7. CDR3 region: CASEGQGYGTQYF. The DNA for the CDR3 is TGTGCCAGCGAGGGACAGGGGTATGGGACCCAGTACTTC.

The gene calls are TRBV11-2 and TRBJ2-3; 10 bases map to TRBD1. The CDR3 runs to 14 residues. J gave up 8 bases and V 7 bases, and 9 bases lay outside the gene matches. CDR1 SGHAT and CDR2 FQNNGV come from the germline V gene. CDR3 sequence: CASTQGQGRATQYF. In nucleotides, the CDR3 is TGTGCCAGCACCCAGGGACAGGGGCGAGCTACGCAGTATTTT.

J is TRBJ1-2 and V is TRBV7-9; 8 nucleotides agree with TRBD1. V dropped 1 base and J dropped 4; count of bases not matched to a gene: 8. CDR1 and CDR2 (germline): SEHNR, FQNEAQ (reference sequence). This CDR3 has 16 amino acids. The CDR3 loop reads CASSLGSRGRGYGYTF. In DNA, the CDR3 is TGTGCCAGCAGCTTAGGGTCCAGGGGGCGAGGCTATGGCTACACCTTC.

This clone was seen a handful of times. The rearrangement uses TRBV7-2 and TRBJ2-2, with D perhaps matching TRBD1 (5 bases). The CDR3 runs 15 residues. The germline V gene encodes CDR1 SGHTA and CDR2 FQGNSA. Trimming stripped 1 base from V and 5 bases from J, with 11 bases between. As DNA, the CDR3 is TGTGCCAGCAGCTTAGAAAGGGGCTGGACCGGGGAGCTGTTTTTT. Amino acid sequence: CASSLERGWTGELFF. Full variable domain (outside the CDR3, taken from reference TRBV7-2 and TRBJ2-2): GAGVSQSPSNKVTEKGKDVELRCDPISGHTALYWYRQSLGQGLEFLIYFQGNSAPDKSGLPSDRFSAERTGGSVSTLTIQRTQQEDSAVYLCASSLERGWTGELFFGEGSRLTVL.

The chain recombines TRBV5-1 with TRBJ2-3; tentatively, D is TRBD2 (6 bases). The V end lost 4 bases, the J end lost 8 bases, and 14 bases lay between the germline ends. This CDR3 comprises 13 residues. Germline CDR1 SGHRS, CDR2 YFSETQ. CDR3 protein: CASSVGGAGTQYF. In DNA, the CDR3 is TGCGCCAGCAGCGTAGGCGGGGCAGGTACGCAGTATTTT.

The chain recombines TRBV5-1 with TRBJ1-2; D is unclear. The V and J ends lost 2 bases and 3 bases respectively, with 11 bases between them. Germline CDR1 SGHRS, CDR2 YFSETQ. This CDR3 contains 14 residues. In nucleotides, the CDR3 is TGCGCCAGCAGCTTCGGAGGAAGGGACTATGGCTACACCTTC. This codes for CASSFGGRDYGYTF.

The V and J genes are TRBV5-1 and TRBJ2-3; 11 nucleotides line up with TRBD2. This CDR3 has 17 amino acids. Germline trimming cut 0 bases from V and 11 bases from J; bases unmatched to any gene: 14. Germline CDR1 reads SGHRS; CDR2 reads YFSETQ. CDR3 coding DNA: TGCGCCAGCAGCTTGGGCGGGGCAGGGCGTACTAGCGGGAGGCAGTATTTT. Its translation: CASSLGGAGRTSGRQYF.

The V call is TRBV5-4, the J call TRBJ2-7, with TRBD2 matching 13 bases. After removal of 4 bases from V and 4 bases from J, the junction contained 2 bases not matched to a gene. Germline V lookup: CDR1 SGHNT, CDR2 YYREEE (reference sequence). The CDR3 is 14 amino acids. Here the CDR3 reads CASSGTSGIYEQYF. CDR3 nucleotides: TGTGCCAGCAGCGGGACTAGCGGGATTTACGAGCAGTACTTC. Filled out from reference TRBV5-4 and TRBJ2-7, the complete variable domain reads ETGVTQSPTHLIKTRGQQVTLRCSSQSGHNTVSWYQQALGQGPQFIFQYYREEENGRGNFPPRFSGLQFPNYSSELNVNALELDDSALYLCASSGTSGIYEQYFGPGTRLTVT.

This clone was seen a handful of times. The chain is built from TRBV28 and TRBJ1-4, with a weak D call TRBD1 (6 bases). V was pared by 5 bases and J by 5 bases, with 6 bases between. Germline CDR1 reads MDHEN; CDR2 reads SYDVKM. This CDR3 region has 12 residues. DNA of the CDR3: TGTGCCAGCAGTACAGGGAATGAAAAACTGTTTTTT. Residues: CASSTGNEKLFF. Full variable domain (missing parts from reference TRBV28 and TRBJ1-4): DVKVTQSSRYLVKRTGEKVFLECVQDMDHENMFWYRQDPGLGLRLIYFSYDVKMKEKGDIPEGYSVSREKKERFSLILESASTNQTSMYLCASSTGNEKLFFGSGTQLSVL.

DNA of the CDR3: TGTGCCAGCAGTTCCCGGGACAGGCGCAACACCGGGGAGCTGTTTTTT. Protein: CASSSRDRRNTGELFF. The chain employs TRBV28 and TRBJ2-2; 8 bases line up with TRBD1. J lost 2 bases, V lost 4 bases, and 6 bases had no gene match. There are 16 residues in the CDR3. Per germline, CDR1 MDHEN and CDR2 SYDVKM.

Concerning this clone: Germline and junction disagree at one end, which may indicate a read error. J is TRBJ2-5 and V is TRBV6-5; possible D gene TRBD1, 5 bases. In germline, CDR1 is MNHEY, CDR2 SVGAGI. CDR3 length: 14 residues. The CDR3 nucleotides read TGTGCCAGCAGTTACGGGGCTAGTCCGGAGATCCAGTACTTC. Amino acid sequence: CASSYGASPEIQYF.

The chain couples TRBV10-1 to TRBJ1-3; possible D gene TRBD1, 6 bases. Between the trimmed V and J ends, which lost 5 bases and 2 bases, there was a span of 13 bases. The CDR3 consists of 15 residues. CDR1 and CDR2 from the germline V gene are WNHNN and SYGVQD (reference sequence). Here the CDR3 reads CASSPTGPPGNTIYF. CDR3 coding DNA: TGCGCCAGCAGTCCGACAGGCCCGCCTGGAAACACCATATATTTT.

V gene TRBV28 combines with J gene TRBJ1-2; possibly TRBD1 for D (5 bases). This CDR3 spans 15 amino acids. Germline V lookup: CDR1 MDHEN, CDR2 SYDVKM. V dropped 5 bases and J dropped 4 bases, with 17 bases sitting between them. This CDR3 reads CASSPISQGGYGYTF. In nucleotides, the CDR3 is TGTGCCAGCAGTCCCATATCCCAGGGCGGCTATGGCTACACCTTC.

V usage is TRBV7-2 and J usage is TRBJ1-3; D is undetermined. The CDR3 is made up of 16 amino acids. V was clipped by 3 bases and J by 0 bases, with 12 bases between them. Germline CDR1 is SGHTA and CDR2 is FQGNSA. CDR3 loop: CASSFGSAISGNTIYF. The CDR3 DNA reads TGTGCCAGCAGCTTCGGGAGCGCAATCTCTGGAAACACCATATATTTT.

The sample holds one count of this clone. Other nucleotide sequences from this sample produce the same CDR3. The chain couples TRBV4-2 to TRBJ2-5, with 15 bases matching TRBD2. CDR1 LGHNA and CDR2 YNFKEQ come from the germline V gene. V was clipped by 8 bases and J by 4 bases; unmatched bases: 14. The CDR3 is 18 amino acids. In DNA, the CDR3 is TGTGCCAGCGGCACAAACGAGGGACTAGCGGGAGGAACAGAGACCCAGTACTTC. Amino acids: CASGTNEGLAGGTETQYF.

The table lists this clone with a few counts. The chain recombines TRBV7-2 with TRBJ2-3; TRBD2 aligns across 7 bases. The CDR3 runs to 17 residues. Germline CDR1 reads SGHTA; CDR2 reads FQGNSA. The trim removed 5 bases at V and 5 bases at J, leaving 16 bases unmatched. The chain's CDR3 is CASSRQAGKYFGDTQYF. CDR3 bases: TGTGCCAGCAGCAGGCAAGCGGGAAAGTACTTCGGAGATACGCAGTATTTT.

The chain links TRBV28 to TRBJ1-2; 9 bases match TRBD1. The CDR3 contains 13 residues. CDR1 is MDHEN and CDR2 is SYDVKM in the germline V gene. The trim removed 2 bases at V and 7 bases at J, leaving 2 bases unmatched. The CDR3 DNA follows: TGTGCCAGCAGTTTAGTGACAGGGGGTGGCTACACCTTC. It translates to CASSLVTGGGYTF.

The chain is built from TRBV28 and TRBJ1-1; possibly TRBD1 for D (6 bases). The CDR3 is 12 amino acids. The ends were cut back, 7 bases at V and 4 bases at J, with 10 bases in the middle. Per the germline V gene, CDR1 is MDHEN and CDR2 is SYDVKM. The CDR3: CASTAGVTEAFF. The CDR3 DNA is TGTGCCAGCACGGCAGGGGTCACTGAAGCTTTCTTT.

This clone was counted a few times. This chain links TRBV19 with TRBJ1-5, with 9 bases that match TRBD1. Germline V CDR1 and CDR2: LNHDA, SQIVND (reference sequence). Trimming cost V 1 base and J 6 bases; bases outside gene matches: 10. CDR3 length equals 17 residues. The CDR3 DNA is TGTGCCAGTAGTATAGCCTCCGGGACAGGGTACAGTCAGCCCCAGCATTTT. This translates into CASSIASGTGYSQPQHF.

The chain employs TRBV7-8 and TRBJ2-7; 8 nucleotides align to TRBD2. V trimming: 1 base; J trimming: 3 bases; junction bases outside the gene matches: 8. The CDR3 extends over 16 amino acids. Germline CDR1 and CDR2: SGHVS and FQNEAQ. CDR3 residues: CASSLGRVAGSYEQYF. DNA for the CDR3: TGTGCCAGCAGCTTAGGGAGGGTAGCGGGAAGCTACGAGCAGTACTTC.

The gene calls are TRBV28 and TRBJ1-1; D may be TRBD1 (5 bases). Germline CDR1 is MDHEN and CDR2 is SYDVKM. V was cut by 5 bases and J by 10 bases, with 14 bases left in between. The CDR3 has 12 amino acids. The CDR3 DNA reads TGTGCCAGCAGTGTCAGGGTCGGTAGAGCTTTCTTT. Encoded protein: CASSVRVGRAFF.